This T cell receptor (beta chain) derives from a study of response to subunit inactivated influenza vaccine. Overall study results and limits: Authors suggested each seasonal influenza vaccination recruits few new T cells.

This clonotype was recorded at least ten times. Antigen: not known. One entry per CDR3 protein results from TCRdb running MiXCR on the RT-PCR reads. The sample has 550,000 to 800,000 distinct CDR3 sequences, 11% to 15% seen once. The V gene's germline CDR1 is MGHRA and CDR2 YSYEKL. There are 12 residues in the CDR3. V lost 0 bases and J lost 10; bases outside the gene matches: 2. The specimen comprised PBMCs from blood, sampled 14 to 15 days before vaccination. The sequence derives from a man in his fifties who received an inactivated influenza vaccine. This chain uses TRBV4-1 with TRBJ1-1, with 7 nucleotides matching TRBD1. The CDR3 reads CASSQDRTGAFF. CDR3 DNA: TGCGCCAGCAGCCAAGATCGGACAGGAGCTTTCTTT.